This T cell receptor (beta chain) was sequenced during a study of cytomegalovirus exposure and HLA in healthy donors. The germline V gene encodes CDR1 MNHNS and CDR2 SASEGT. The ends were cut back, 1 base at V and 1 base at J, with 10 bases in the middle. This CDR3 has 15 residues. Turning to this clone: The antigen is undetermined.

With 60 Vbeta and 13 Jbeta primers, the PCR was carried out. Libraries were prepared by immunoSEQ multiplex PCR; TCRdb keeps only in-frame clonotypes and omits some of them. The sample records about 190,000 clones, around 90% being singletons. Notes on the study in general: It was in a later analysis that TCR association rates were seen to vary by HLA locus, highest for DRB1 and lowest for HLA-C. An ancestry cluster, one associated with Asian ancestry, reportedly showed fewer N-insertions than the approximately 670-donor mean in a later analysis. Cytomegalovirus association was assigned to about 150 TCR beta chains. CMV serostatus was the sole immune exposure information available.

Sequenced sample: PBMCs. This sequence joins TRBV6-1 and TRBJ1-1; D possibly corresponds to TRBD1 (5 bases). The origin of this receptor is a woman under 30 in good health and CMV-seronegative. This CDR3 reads CASSEDGRANTEAFF. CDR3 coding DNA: TGTGCCAGCAGTGAAGATGGCAGGGCGAACACTGAAGCTTTCTTT.